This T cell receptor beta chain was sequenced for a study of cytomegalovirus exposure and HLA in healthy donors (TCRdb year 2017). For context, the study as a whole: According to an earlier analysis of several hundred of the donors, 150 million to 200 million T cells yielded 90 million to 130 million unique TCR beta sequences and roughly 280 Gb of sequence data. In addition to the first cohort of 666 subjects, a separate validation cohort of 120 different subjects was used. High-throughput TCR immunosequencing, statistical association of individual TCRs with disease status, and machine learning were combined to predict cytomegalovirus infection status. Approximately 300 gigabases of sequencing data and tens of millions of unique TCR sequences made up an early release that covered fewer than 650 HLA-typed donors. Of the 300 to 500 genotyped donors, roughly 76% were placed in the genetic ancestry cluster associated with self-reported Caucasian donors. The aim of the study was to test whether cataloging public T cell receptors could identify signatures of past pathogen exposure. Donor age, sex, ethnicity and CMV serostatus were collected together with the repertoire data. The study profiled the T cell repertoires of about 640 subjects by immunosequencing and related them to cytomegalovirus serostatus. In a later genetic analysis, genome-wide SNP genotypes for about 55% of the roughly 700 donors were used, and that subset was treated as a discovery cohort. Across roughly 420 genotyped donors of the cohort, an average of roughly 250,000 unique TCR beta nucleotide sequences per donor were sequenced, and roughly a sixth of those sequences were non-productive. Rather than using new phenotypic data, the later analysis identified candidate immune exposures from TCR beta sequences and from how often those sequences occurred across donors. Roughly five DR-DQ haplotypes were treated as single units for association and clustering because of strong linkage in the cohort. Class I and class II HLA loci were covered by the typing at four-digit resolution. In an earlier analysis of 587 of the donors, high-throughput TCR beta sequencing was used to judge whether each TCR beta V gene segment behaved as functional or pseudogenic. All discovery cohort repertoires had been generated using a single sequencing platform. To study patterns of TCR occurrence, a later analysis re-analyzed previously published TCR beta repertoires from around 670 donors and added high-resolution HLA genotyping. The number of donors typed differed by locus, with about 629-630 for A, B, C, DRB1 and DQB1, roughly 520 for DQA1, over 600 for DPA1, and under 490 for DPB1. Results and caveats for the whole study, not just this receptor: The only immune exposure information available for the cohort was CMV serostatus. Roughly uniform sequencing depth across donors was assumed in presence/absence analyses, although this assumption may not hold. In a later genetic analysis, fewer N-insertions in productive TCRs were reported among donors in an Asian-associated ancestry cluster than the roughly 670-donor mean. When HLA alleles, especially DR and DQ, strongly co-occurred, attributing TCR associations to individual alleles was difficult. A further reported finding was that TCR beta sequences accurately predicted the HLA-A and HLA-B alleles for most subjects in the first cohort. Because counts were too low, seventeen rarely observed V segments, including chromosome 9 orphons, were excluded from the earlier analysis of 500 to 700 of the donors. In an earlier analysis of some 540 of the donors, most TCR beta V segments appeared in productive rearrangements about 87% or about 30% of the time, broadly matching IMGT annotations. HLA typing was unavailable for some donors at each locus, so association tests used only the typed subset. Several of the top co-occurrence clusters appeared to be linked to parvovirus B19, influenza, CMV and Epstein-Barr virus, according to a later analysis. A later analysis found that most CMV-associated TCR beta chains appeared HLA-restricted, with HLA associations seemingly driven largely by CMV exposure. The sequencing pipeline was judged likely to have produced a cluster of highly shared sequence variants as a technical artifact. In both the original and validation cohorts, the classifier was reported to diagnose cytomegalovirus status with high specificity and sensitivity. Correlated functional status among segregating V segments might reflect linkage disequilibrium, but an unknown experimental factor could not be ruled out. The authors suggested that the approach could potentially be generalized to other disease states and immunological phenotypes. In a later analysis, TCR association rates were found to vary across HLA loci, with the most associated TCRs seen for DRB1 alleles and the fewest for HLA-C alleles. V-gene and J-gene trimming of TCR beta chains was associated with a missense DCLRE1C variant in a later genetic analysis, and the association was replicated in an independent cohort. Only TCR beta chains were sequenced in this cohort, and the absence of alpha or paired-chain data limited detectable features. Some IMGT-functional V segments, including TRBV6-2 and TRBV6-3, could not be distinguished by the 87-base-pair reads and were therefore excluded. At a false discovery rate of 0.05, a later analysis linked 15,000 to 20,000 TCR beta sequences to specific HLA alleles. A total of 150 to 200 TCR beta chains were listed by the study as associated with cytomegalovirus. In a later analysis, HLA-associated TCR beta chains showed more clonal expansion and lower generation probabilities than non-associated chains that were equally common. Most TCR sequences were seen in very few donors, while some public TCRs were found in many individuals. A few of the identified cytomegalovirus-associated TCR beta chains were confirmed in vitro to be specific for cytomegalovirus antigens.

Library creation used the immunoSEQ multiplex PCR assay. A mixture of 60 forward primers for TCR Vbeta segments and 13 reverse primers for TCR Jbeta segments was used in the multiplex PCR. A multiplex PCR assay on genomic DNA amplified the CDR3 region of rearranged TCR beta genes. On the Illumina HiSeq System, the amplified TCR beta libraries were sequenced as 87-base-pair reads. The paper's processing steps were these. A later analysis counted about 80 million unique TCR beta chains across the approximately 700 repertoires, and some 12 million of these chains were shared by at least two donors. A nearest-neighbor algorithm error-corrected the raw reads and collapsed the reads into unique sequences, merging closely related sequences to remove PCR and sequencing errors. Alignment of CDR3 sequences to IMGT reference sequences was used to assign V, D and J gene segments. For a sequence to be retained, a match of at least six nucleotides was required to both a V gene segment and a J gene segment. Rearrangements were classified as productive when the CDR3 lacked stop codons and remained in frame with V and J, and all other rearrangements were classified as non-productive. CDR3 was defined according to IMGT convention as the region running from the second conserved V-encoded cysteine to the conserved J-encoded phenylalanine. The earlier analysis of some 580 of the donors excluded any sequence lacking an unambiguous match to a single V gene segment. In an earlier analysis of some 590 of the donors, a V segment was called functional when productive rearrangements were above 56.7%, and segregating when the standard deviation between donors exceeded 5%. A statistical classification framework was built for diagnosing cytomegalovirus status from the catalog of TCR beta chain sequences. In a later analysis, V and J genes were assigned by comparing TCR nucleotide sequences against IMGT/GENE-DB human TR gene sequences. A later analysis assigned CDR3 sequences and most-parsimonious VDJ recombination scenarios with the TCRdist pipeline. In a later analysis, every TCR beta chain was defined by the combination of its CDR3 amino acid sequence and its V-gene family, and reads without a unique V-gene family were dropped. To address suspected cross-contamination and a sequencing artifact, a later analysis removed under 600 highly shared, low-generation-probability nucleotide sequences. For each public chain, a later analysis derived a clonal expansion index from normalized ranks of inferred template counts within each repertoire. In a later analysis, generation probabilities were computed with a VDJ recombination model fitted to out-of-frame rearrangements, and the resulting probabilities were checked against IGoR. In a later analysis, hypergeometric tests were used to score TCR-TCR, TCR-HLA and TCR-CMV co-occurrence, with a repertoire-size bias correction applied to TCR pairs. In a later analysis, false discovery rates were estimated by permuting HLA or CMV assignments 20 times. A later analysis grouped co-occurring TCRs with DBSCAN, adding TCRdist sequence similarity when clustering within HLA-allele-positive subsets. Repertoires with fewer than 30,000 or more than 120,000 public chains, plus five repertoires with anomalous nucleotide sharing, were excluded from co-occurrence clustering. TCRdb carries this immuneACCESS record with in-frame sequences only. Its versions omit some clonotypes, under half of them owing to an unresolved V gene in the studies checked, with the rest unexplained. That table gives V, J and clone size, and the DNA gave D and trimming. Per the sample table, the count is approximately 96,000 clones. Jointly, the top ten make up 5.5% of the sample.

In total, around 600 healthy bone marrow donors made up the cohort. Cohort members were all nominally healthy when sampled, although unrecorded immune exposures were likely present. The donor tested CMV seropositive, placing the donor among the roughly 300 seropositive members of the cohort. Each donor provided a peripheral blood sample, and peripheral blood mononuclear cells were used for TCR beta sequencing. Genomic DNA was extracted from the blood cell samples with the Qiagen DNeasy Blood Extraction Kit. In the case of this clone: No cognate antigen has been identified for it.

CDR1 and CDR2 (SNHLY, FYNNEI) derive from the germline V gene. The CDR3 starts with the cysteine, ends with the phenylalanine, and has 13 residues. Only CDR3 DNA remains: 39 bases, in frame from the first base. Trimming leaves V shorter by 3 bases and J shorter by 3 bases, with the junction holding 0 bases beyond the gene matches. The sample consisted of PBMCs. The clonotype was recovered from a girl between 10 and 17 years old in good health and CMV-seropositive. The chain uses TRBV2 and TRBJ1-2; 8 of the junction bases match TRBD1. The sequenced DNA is TGTGCCAGCAGTGAGGACAGGGACTATGGCTACACCTTC. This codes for CASSEDRDYGYTF.